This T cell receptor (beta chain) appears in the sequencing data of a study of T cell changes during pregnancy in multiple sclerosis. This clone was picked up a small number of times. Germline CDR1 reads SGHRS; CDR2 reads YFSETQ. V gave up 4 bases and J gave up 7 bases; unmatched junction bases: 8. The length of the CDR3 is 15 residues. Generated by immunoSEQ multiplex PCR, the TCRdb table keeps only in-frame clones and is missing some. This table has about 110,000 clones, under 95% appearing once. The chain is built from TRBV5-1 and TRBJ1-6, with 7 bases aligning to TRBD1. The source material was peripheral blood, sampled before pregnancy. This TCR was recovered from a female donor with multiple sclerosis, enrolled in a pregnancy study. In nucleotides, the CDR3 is TGCGCCAGCAGCGAACCGGGACAGAGAAATTCACCCCTCCACTTT. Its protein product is CASSEPGQRNSPLHF.